This record concerns one T cell receptor beta chain sequence. The record originates from a study of T cell changes during pregnancy in multiple sclerosis. Repertoires were generated with immunoSEQ multiplex PCR, while TCRdb's copy carries only in-frame clones and drops some. The table lists more than 90,000 clones, 80% to 95% of them singletons. The CDR3 sequence is 17 residues long. Losses at the gene ends were 4 bases for V and 0 bases for J; bases not matched to a gene: 6. Looked up from germline, CDR1 is SGHDT and CDR2 is YYEEEE. Sample: peripheral blood, taken in the third trimester of pregnancy. The chain is built from TRBV5-6 and TRBJ2-6; 8 bases agree with TRBD1. The TCR sequence derives from a female donor with multiple sclerosis, enrolled in a pregnancy study. Written as DNA, the CDR3 is TGTGCCAGCAGCCTAGGGGACAGGAGCTCTGGGGCCAACGTCCTGACTTTC. Translation gives CASSLGDRSSGANVLTF. Based on the CDR3 plus reference TRBV5-6 and TRBJ2-6, the full variable domain is DAGVTQSPTHLIKTRGQQVTLRCSPKSGHDTVSWYQQALGQGPQFIFQYYEEEERQRGNFPDRFSGHQFPNYSSELNVNALLLGDSALYLCASSLGDRSSGANVLTFGAGSRLTVL.